This T cell receptor (beta chain) is drawn from a study of blood T cells in healthy people across ages. General observations from the study: With naive T cell percentage, TCR beta diversity showed a strong correlation. Long-lived donors exceeded aged donors in naive CD4+ cells and diversity.

Next came a second PCR, run for about 7 to 12 cycles, which used a sample-barcoded 5' primer along with a J-beta primer mix. Each cDNA molecule carried a tag from a template-switch adaptor that contained 12 random nucleotides. One entry per CDR3 protein, called by TCRdb with MiXCR from the 5' RACE reads. The sample has about 1 million distinct CDR3 sequences, around 43% seen once. The length of the CDR3 is 12 residues. Germline-derived CDR1 and CDR2 are DFQATT and SNEGSKA (reference sequence). With regard to this clonotype: The target antigen is unknown. The junction and the germline gene differ at one end; a read error may be behind it.

All donors came from Russia, were Caucasian and healthy, and spanned ages about 6 to 100. Specimen: blood. The sequence was obtained from a woman between 55 and 75 years old in good health. The chain carries TRBV20-1 and TRBJ2-7; no clear D gene. The J call may not be correct, given that the DNA end is closer to TRBJ2-5. The CDR3 sequence is CCAKLIQETQYF. The DNA for the CDR3 is TGCTGTGCTAAACTAATCCAAGAGACCCAGTACTTC.